This TCR beta chain was recovered during a study of radiotherapy plus CTLA-4 blockade in lung cancer. The data were produced by immunoSEQ multiplex PCR, yet TCRdb's version contains in-frame clones alone and is incomplete. The table shows about 88,000 clones, with 72% occurring only once. The germline V gene has CDR1 PRHDT and CDR2 FYEKMQ (reference sequence). V lost 4 bases to trimming and J lost 4 bases; unmatched junction nucleotides: 3. This CDR3 contains 14 residues. The sequencing here drew on peripheral blood, taken from a patient treated with radiotherapy plus ipilimumab. The clonotype was recovered from a human donor with non-small cell lung cancer that progressed on radiotherapy plus ipilimumab. The chain has TRBV13 and TRBJ1-1; 10 nucleotides line up with TRBD1. The CDR3 coding sequence is TGTGCCAGCAGCTCCCGGACAGGGGGCACTGAAGCTTTCTTT. Its translation is CASSSRTGGTEAFF.